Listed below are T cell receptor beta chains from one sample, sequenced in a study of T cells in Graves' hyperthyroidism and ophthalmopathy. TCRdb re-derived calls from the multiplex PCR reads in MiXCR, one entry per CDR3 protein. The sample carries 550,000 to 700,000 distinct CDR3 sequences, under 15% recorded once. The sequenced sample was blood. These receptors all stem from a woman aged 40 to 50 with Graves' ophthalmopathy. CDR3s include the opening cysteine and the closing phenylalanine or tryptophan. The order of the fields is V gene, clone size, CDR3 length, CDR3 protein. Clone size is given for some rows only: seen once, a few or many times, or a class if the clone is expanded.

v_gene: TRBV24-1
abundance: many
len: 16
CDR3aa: CATSDSLDYPSYEQYF

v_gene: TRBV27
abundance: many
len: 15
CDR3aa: CASSLAQAGNSPLHF

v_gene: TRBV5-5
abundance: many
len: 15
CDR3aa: CASSGGQLLQETQYF

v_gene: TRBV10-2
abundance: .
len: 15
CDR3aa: CASRRGRGLNQPQHF

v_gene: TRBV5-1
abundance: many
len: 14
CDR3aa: CASSMGGQGYEQYF

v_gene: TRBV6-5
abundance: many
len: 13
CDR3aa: CASSYSKSAEQYF

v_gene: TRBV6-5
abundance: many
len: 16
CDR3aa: CASSYSTEGPQETQYF

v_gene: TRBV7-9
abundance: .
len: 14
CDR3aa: CASSFVRGDYGYTF

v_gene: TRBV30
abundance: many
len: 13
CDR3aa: CARNTGPPNGYTF

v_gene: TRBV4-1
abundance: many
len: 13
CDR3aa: CASSQGELYEQYF

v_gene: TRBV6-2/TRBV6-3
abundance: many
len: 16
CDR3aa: CASRTYLVGTNQPQHF

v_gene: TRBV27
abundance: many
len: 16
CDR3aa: CASSLSHAGSAQPQHF

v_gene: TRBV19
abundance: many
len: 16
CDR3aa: CATPGTSGRESYEQYF

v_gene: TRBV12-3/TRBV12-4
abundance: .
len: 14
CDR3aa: CASHLGTYNSPLHF

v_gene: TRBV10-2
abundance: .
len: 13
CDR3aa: CASSEFREETQYF

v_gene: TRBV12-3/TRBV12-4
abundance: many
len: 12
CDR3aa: CASSLETDIQYF

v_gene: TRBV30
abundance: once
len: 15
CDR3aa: CAWSVTQGWATEAFF